This TCR beta chain is drawn from a study of cytomegalovirus exposure and HLA in healthy donors. Whole-study findings and limits: Equally common other TCR beta chains were less clonally expanded than HLA-associated ones, a later analysis found. Confirmation in vitro established that three CMV-associated chains were specific for CMV antigens.

Of note for this clone: As yet, its antigen is unknown.

PCR amplification relied on 60 Vbeta primers (plus 13 Jbeta primers). Generated by immunoSEQ multiplex PCR, the TCRdb table keeps only in-frame clones and is missing some. The sample lists 140,000 to 150,000 clones; about 72% were seen once. The source of this sequence is a middle-aged man in good health and CMV-seronegative. Sequences were obtained from PBMCs.

The CDR3 DNA sequence: TGTGCCAGCAAAATTCGGGAGGGTACCTACAATGAGCAGTTCTTC. Translation: CASKIREGTYNEQFF. This sequence joins TRBV7-9 and TRBJ2-1, with 8 nucleotides matching TRBD2. Unmatched junction bases numbered 7, after V lost 7 bases and J lost 2 bases. The CDR3 has 15 amino acids. Germline V gene lookup returns CDR1 SEHNR and CDR2 FQNEAQ (reference sequence).